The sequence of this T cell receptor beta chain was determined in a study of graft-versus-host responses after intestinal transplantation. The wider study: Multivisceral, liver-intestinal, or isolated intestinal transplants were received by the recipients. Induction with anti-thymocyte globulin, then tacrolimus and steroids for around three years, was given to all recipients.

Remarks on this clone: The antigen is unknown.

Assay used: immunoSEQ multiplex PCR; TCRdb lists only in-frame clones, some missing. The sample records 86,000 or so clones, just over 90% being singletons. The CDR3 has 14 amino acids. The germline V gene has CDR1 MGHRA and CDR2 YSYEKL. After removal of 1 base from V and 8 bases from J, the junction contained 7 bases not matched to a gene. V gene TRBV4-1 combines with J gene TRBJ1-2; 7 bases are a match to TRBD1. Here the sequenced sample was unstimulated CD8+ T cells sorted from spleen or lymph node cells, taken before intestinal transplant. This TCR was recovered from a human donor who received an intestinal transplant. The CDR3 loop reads CASSQGGTASGYTF. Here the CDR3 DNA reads TGCGCCAGCAGCCAAGGTGGGACAGCCTCCGGCTACACCTTC.